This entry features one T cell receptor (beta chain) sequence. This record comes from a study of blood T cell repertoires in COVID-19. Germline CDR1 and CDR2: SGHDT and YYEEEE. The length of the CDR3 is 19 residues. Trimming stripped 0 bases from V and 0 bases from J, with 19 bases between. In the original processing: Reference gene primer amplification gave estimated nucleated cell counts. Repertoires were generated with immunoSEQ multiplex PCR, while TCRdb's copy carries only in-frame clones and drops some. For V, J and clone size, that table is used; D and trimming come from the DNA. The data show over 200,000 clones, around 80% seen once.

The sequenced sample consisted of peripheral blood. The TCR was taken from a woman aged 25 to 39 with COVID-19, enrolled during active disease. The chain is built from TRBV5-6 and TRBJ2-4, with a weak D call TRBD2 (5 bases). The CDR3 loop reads CASSLGSGVLLLAKNIQYF. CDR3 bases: TGTGCCAGCAGCTTGGGTTCCGGGGTCCTACTACTAGCCAAAAACATTCAGTACTTC.